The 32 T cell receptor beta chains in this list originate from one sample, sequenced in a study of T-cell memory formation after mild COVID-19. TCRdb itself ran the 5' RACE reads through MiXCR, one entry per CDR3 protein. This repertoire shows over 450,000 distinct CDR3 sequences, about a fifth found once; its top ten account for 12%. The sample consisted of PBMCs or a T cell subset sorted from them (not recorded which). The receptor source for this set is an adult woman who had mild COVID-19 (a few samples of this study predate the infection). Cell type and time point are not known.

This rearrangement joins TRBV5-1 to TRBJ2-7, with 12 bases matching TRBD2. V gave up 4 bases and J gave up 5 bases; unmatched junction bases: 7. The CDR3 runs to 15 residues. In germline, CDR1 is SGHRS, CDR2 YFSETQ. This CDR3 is CASSPGLAGTHEQYF. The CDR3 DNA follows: TGCGCCAGCAGCCCCGGACTAGCGGGGACTCACGAGCAGTACTTC.

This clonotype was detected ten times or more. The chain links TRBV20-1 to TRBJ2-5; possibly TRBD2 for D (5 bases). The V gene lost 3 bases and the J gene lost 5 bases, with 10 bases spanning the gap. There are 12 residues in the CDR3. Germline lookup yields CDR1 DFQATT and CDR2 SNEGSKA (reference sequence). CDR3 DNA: TGCAGTGCTAGTAACCGGAGGGAGACCCAGTACTTC. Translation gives CSASNRRETQYF.

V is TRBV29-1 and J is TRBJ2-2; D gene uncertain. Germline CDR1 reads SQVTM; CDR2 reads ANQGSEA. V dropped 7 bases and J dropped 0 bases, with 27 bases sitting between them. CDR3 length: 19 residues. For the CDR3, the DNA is TGCAGCGCGGAAGGGTTCCGACGGTCAGGCGCTACGAACACCGGGGAGCTGTTTTTT. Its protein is CSAEGFRRSGATNTGELFF.

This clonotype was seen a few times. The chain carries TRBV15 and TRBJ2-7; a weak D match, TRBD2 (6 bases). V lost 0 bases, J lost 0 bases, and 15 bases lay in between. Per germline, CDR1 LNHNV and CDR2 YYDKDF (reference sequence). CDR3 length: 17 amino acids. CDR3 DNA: TGTGCCACCAGCAGAGATTTTGGAGGGGCCCTCTCCTACGAGCAGTACTTC. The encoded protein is CATSRDFGGALSYEQYF.

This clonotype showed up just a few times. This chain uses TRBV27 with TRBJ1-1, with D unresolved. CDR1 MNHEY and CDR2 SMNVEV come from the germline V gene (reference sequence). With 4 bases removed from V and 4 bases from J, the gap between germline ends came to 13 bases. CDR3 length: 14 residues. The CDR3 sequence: CASSYWARGTEAFF. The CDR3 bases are TGTGCCAGCAGTTATTGGGCCCGGGGCACTGAAGCTTTCTTT.

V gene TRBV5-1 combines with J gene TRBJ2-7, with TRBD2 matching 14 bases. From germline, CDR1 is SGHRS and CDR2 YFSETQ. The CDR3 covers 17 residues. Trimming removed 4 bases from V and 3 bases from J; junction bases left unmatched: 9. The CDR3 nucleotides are TGCGCCAGCAGCCCTGGACTAGCGGGGGGACTCATCTACGAGCAGTACTTC. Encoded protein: CASSPGLAGGLIYEQYF.

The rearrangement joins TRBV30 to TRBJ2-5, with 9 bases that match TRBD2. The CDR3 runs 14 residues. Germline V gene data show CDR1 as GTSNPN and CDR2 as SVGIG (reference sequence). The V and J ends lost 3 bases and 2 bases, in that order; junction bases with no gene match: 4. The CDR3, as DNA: TGTGCCTGGAGCCTAGCGGGGAAGCAAGAGACCCAGTACTTC. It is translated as CAWSLAGKQETQYF.

The CDR3, as DNA: TGTGCCAGCAGCTTTCAACCCTCTAGCGGGGGTCTCACAGATACGCAGTATTTT. Translated: CASSFQPSSGGLTDTQYF. The chain has TRBV7-3 and TRBJ2-3; TRBD2 aligns across 10 bases. The V gene end was trimmed by 3 bases and the J gene end by 2 bases; junction bases not matched to a gene: 11. The CDR3 sequence is 18 residues long. Germline values: CDR1 SGHTA, CDR2 FQGTGA.

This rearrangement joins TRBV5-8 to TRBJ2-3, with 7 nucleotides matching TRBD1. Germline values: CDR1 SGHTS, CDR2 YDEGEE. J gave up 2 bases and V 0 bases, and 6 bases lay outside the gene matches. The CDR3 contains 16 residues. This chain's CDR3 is CASSLDGTAFTDTQYF. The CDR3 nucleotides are TGTGCCAGCAGCTTGGACGGGACAGCCTTCACAGATACGCAGTATTTT.

The CDR3 nucleotides read TGTGCCAGCAGCATCCGGAGAGCCGGGGGAGAGACCCAGTACTTC. This codes for CASSIRRAGGETQYF. The chain combines TRBV7-2 with TRBJ2-5, with a weak D call TRBD2 (6 bases). V dropped 5 bases and J dropped 4 bases, with 17 bases sitting between them. This CDR3 is built from 15 residues. CDR1 and CDR2 from the germline V gene are SGHTA and FQGNSA. Looking up the rest from reference TRBV7-2 and TRBJ2-5 gives the full variable domain: GAGVSQSPSNKVTEKGKDVELRCDPISGHTALYWYRQSLGQGLEFLIYFQGNSAPDKSGLPSDRFSAERTGGSVSTLTIQRTQQEDSAVYLCASSIRRAGGETQYFGPGTRLLVL.

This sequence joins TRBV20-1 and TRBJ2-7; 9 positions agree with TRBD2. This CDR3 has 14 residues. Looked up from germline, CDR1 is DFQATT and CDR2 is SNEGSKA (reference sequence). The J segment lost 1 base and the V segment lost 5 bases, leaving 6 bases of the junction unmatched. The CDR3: CSAQRGLASYEQYF. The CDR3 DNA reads TGCAGTGCTCAGAGGGGACTAGCTTCCTACGAGCAGTACTTC.

The CDR3 reads CATSRDEGITQYF. The CDR3 nucleotides read TGTGCCACCAGCAGAGATGAGGGGATTACGCAGTATTTT. The gene calls are TRBV15 and TRBJ2-3; D assignment may be TRBD1 or TRBD2 (5 bases each). V was shortened by 0 bases and J by 8 bases, with 9 bases between the two germline ends. Germline loops: CDR1 LNHNV, CDR2 YYDKDF (reference sequence). The CDR3 has 13 amino acids. Filled out from reference TRBV15 and TRBJ2-3, the complete variable domain reads DAMVIQNPRYQVTQFGKPVTLSCSQTLNHNVMYWYQQKSSQAPKLLFHYYDKDFNNEADTPDNFQSRRPNTSFCFLDIRSPGLGDTAMYLCATSRDEGITQYFGPGTRLTVL.

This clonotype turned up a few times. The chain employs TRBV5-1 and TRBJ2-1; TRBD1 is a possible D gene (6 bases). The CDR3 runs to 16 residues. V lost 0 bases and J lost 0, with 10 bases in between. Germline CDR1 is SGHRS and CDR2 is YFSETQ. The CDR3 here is CASSLAIGGSYNEQFF. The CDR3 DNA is TGCGCCAGCAGCTTGGCCATAGGGGGCTCCTACAATGAGCAGTTCTTC. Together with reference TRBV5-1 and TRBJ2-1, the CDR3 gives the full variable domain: KAGVTQTPRYLIKTRGQQVTLSCSPISGHRSVSWYQQTPGQGLQFLFEYFSETQRNKGNFPGRFSGRQFSNSRSEMNVSTLELGDSALYLCASSLAIGGSYNEQFFGPGTRLTVL.

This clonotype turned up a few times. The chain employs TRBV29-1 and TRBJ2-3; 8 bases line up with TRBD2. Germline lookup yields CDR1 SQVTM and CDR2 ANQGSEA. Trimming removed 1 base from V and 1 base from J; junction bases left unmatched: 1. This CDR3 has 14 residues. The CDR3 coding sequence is TGCAGCGTTGAAGGTAGCGGGGGCACAGATACGCAGTATTTT. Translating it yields CSVEGSGGTDTQYF.

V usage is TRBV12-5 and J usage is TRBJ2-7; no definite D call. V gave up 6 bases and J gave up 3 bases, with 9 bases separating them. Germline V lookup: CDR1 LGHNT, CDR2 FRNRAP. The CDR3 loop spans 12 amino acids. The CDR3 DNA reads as TGTGCTAGTGGGGCAGGAATCTACGAGCAGTACTTC. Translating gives CASGAGIYEQYF.

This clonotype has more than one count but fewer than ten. Here the CDR3 reads CATGQGNTEAFF. CDR3 in DNA: TGTGCCACCGGACAGGGGAACACTGAAGCTTTCTTT. J is TRBJ1-1 and V is TRBV3-1; 8 positions agree with TRBD1. Losses at the gene ends were 10 bases for V and 1 base for J; bases not matched to a gene: 2. CDR3 length: 12 amino acids. CDR1 and CDR2 from the germline V gene are LGHDT and YNNKEL (reference sequence).

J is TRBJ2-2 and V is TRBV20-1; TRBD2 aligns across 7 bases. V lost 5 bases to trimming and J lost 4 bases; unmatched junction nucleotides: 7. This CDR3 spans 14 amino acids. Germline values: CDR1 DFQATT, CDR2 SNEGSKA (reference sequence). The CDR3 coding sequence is TGCAGTGCTCATGGCGGGGGTAGCACCGGGGAGCTGTTTTTT. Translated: CSAHGGGSTGELFF.

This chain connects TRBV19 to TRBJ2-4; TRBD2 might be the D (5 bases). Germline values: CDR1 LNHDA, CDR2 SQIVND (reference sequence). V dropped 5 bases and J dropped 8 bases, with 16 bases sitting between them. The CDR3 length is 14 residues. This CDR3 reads CASSPLGVWDIQYF. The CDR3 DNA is TGTGCCAGTAGTCCCCTCGGGGTCTGGGACATTCAGTACTTC.

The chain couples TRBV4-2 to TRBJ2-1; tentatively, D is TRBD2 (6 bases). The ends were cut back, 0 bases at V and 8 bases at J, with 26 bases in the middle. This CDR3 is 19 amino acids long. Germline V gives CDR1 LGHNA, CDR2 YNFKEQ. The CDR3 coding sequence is TGTGCCAGCAGCCAAGAGGGCTTGGAGGGACCAATTGGGGCGGATGAGCAGTTCTTC. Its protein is CASSQEGLEGPIGADEQFF.

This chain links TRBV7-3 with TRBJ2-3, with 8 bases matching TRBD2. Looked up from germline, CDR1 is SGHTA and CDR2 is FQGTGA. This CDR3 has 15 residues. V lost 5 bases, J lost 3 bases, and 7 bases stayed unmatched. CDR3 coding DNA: TGTGCCAGCAGCCGCAGCGGGAGTTTTACAGATACGCAGTATTTT. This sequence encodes CASSRSGSFTDTQYF.

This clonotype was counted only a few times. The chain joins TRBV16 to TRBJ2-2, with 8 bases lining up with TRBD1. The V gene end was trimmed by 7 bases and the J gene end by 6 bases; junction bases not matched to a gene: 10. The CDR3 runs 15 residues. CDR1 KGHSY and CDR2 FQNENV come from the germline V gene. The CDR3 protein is CASNPRTGSAGELFF. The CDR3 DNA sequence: TGTGCCAGCAACCCAAGGACAGGGAGCGCCGGGGAGCTGTTTTTT. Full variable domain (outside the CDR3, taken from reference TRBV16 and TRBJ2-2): GEEVAQTPKHLVRGEGQKAKLYCAPIKGHSYVFWYQQVLKNEFKFLISFQNENVFDETGMPKERFSAKCLPNSPCSLEIQATKLEDSAVYFCASNPRTGSAGELFFGEGSRLTVL.

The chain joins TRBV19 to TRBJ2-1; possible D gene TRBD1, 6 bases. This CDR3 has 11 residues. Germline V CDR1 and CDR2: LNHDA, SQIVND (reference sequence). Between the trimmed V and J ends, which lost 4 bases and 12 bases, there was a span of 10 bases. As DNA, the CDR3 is TGTGCCAGTAGTAACCCCAGGGGGCAGTTCTTC. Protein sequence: CASSNPRGQFF. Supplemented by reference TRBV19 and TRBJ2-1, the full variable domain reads DGGITQSPKYLFRKEGQNVTLSCEQNLNHDAMYWYRQDPGQGLRLIYYSQIVNDFQKGDIAEGYSVSREKKESFPLTVTSAQKNPTAFYLCASSNPRGQFFGPGTRLTVL.

The DNA of the CDR3 is TGCAGCGTTGATGAGGGCTGGGGCTACACCTTC. Translated, it gives CSVDEGWGYTF. The chain uses TRBV29-1 and TRBJ1-2, with no clear D. Germline V gene lookup returns CDR1 SQVTM and CDR2 ANQGSEA. V was trimmed by 3 bases and J by 8 bases, leaving 10 bases between them. There are 11 residues in the CDR3.

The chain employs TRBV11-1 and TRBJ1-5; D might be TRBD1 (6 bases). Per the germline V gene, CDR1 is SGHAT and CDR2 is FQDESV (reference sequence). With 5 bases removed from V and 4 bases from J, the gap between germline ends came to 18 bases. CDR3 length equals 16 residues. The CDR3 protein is CASSPLSDRRNQPQHF. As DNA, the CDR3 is TGTGCCAGCAGCCCGCTCTCCGACAGGCGAAATCAGCCCCAGCATTTT.

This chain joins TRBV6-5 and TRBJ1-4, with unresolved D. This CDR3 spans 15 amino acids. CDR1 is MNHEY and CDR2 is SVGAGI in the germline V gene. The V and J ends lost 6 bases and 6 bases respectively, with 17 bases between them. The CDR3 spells CASRSAGNRYEKLFF. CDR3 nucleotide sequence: TGTGCCAGCAGATCCGCCGGGAACCGTTATGAAAAACTGTTTTTT.

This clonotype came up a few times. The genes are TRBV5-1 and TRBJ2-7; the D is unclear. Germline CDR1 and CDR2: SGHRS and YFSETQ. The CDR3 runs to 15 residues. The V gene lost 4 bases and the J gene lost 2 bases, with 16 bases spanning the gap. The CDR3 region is CASSTDARRTYEQYF. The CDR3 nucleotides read TGCGCCAGCAGCACGGACGCCCGGCGAACCTACGAGCAGTACTTC.

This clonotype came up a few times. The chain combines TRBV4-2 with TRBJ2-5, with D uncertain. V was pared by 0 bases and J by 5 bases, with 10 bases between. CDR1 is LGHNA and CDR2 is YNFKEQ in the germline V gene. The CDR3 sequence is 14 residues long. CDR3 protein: CASSQEKQAETQYF. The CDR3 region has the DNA TGTGCCAGCAGCCAAGAGAAGCAGGCGGAGACCCAGTACTTC.

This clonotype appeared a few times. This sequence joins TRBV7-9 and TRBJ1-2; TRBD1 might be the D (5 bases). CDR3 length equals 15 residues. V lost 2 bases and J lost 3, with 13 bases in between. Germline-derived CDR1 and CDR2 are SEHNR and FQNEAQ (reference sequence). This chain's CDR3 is CASSLRDFGDYGYTF. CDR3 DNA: TGTGCCAGCAGCTTAAGGGACTTCGGGGACTATGGCTACACCTTC. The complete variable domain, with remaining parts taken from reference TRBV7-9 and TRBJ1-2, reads DTGVSQNPRHKITKRGQNVTFRCDPISEHNRLYWYRQTLGQGPEFLTYFQNEAQLEKSRLLSDRFSAERPKGSFSTLEIQRTEQGDSAMYLCASSLRDFGDYGYTFGSGTRLTVV.

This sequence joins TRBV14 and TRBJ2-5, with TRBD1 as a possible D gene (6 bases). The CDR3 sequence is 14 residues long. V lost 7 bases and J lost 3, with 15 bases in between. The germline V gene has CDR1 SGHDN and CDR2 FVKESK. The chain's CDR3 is CASKRDTTEETQYF. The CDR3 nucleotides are TGTGCCAGCAAAAGGGACACGACCGAAGAGACCCAGTACTTC.

CDR3 region: CASSLAGSRNEQFF. The CDR3 region has the DNA TGTGCCAGCAGCTTGGCGGGGTCTAGGAATGAGCAGTTCTTC. V usage is TRBV11-3 and J usage is TRBJ2-1; D might be TRBD2 (6 bases). CDR1 and CDR2 (germline): SGHNT, YENEEA. V dropped 3 bases and J dropped 7 bases, with 13 bases sitting between them. The CDR3 loop spans 14 amino acids.

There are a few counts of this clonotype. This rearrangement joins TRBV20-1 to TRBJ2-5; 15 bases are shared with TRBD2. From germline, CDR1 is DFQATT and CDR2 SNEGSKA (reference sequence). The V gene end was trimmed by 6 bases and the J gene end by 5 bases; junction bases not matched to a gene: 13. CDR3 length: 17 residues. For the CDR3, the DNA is TGCAGTGCCATCGGCCGGACTAGCGGGGGGGCCTTGGAGACCCAGTACTTC. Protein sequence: CSAIGRTSGGALETQYF.

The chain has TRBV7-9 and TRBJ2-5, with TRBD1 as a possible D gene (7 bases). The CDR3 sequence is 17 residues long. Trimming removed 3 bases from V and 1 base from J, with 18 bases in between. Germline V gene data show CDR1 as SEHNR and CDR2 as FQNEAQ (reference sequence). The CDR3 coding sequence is TGTGCCAGCAGCTTTGTCGGAGGGGGCCTTCCCCAAGAGACCCAGTACTTC. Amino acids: CASSFVGGGLPQETQYF.